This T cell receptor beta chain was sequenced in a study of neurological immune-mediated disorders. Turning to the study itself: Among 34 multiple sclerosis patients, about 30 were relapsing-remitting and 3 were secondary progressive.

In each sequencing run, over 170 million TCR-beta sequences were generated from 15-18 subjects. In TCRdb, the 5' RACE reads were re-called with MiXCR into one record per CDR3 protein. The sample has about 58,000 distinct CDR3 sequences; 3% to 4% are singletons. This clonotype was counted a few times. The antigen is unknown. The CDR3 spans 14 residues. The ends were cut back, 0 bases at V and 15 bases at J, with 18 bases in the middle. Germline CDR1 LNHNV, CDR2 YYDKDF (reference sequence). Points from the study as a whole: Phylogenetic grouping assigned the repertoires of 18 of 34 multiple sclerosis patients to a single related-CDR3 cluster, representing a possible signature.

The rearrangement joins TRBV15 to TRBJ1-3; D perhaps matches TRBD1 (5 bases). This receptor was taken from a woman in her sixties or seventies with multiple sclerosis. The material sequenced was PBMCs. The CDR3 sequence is CATSRDTMGGDPYF. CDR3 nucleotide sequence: TGTGCCACCAGCAGAGATACAATGGGGGGTGACCCATATTTT.